This TCR beta chain was captured by sequencing in a study of Graves' ophthalmopathy and Graves' hyperthyroidism. Regarding this clonotype: Antigen unknown.

Points from the study as a whole: The study's model predicted ophthalmopathy progression at around 70% sensitivity and almost 75% specificity.

CDR1 is SNHLY, CDR2 FYNNEI, per germline. The CDR3 consists of 15 residues. V was clipped by 8 bases and J by 3 bases, with 17 bases between them. Beta-chain TCR CDR3 regions were amplified from RNA transcripts. The first-round RT-PCR employed HTBI primers together with the Qiagen OneStep RT-PCR kit. A multiplex PCR was then performed as the second round. MiXCR, applied by TCRdb to the multiplex PCR reads, yields one record per CDR3 protein. The data hold approximately 700,000 distinct CDR3 sequences, with about 44% observed a single time. This receptor was taken from an adult man with Graves' ophthalmopathy. Sequencing was performed on peripheral blood. This rearrangement joins TRBV2 to TRBJ1-5, with a possible D match to TRBD1 (6 bases). The CDR3 DNA reads TGTGCCAGCTCAGCAGGGGATTCCCACAATCAGCCCCAGCATTTT. Translating gives CASSAGDSHNQPQHF.